This TCR beta chain is drawn from a study of control samples from healthy donors and cancer patients. Germline V CDR1 and CDR2: MNHEY, SVGAGI. V was pared by 2 bases and J by 7 bases, with 4 bases of the junction left unmatched. The CDR3 runs to 14 residues. Clones were read by immunoSEQ multiplex PCR, and TCRdb kept only the in-frame ones, dropping some. The sample holds about 160,000 clones, around nine tenths seen once. This clonotype was sampled from a man aged 25-45 years in good health. Sequences were obtained from blood. This sequence joins TRBV6-5 and TRBJ1-5, with 8 bases aligning to TRBD1. The CDR3 spells CASSYLRGQQPQHF. The CDR3 DNA is TGTGCCAGCAGTTACCTCAGGGGGCAGCAGCCCCAGCATTTT.